These T cell receptor beta chains were read from a single sample in a study of T cells in localized non-small cell lung cancer. The table came from immunoSEQ multiplex PCR; TCRdb's copy has only in-frame clones and leaves some out. The sample carries about 1,600 clones, roughly 31% recorded once. This specimen was lung tumor tissue, taken before any cancer treatment. The receptor set was obtained from a man between 40 and 70 years old with stage II lung adenocarcinoma. Both conserved end residues are part of each CDR3. Each record gives: V gene, J gene, CDR3 protein.

TRBV19	TRBJ2-2	CASSIVGQFTGELFF
TRBV15	TRBJ2-7	CATSRSTAGDHYEQYF
TRBV5-1	TRBJ1-1	CASSVSTLNTEAFF
TRBV11-3	TRBJ1-1	CASSFQGANTEAFF
TRBV9	TRBJ2-1	CASSAFYNEQFF
TRBV18	TRBJ2-1	CASSPGLEFGEQFF
TRBV23-1	TRBJ1-4	CASPSGQGAPNEKLFF
TRBV10-3	TRBJ2-1	CASGGRSYYNEQFF
TRBV6-8	TRBJ2-7	CASERSHRGSYEQYF
TRBV11-3	TRBJ2-3	CASSLGGSTDTQYF